Below, 26 T cell receptor beta chains from the same sample are listed, as sequenced in a study of beta chain features in type 1 diabetes (dated by TCRdb to the late 2010s). Paper-wide results and their limitations: Type 1 diabetes patients showed a moderate but significant shortening of TCRB CDR3 length in all four CD4+ subsets.

These receptors are not linked to any known antigen. Library method: the immunoSEQ multiplex PCR assay. The entire amount of isolated RNA was reverse transcribed using the High Capacity cDNA Reverse Transcription Kit, so the sequenced TCRB transcripts were expressed ones. TCRdb retrieved this table from immuneACCESS and kept in-frame rearrangements only. Not all clones are present; in checked studies, unresolved V genes account for under half, and no reason is known for the remainder. For this sample the table gives 300,000 to 350,000 clones, of which about 13% were detected only once. The leading ten clones occupy roughly 0.015% of the sample. Sample: naive CD4+ T cells from blood. This sample's cell subset or site label indicates: true naive CD4+ T cells. Receptors were obtained from a young woman with type 1 diabetes.

J is TRBJ2-1 and V is TRBV11-2; weak D call: TRBD2 (5 bases). CDR1 is SGHAT, CDR2 FQNNGV, per germline. Trimming stripped 5 bases from V and 4 bases from J, with 21 bases between. The CDR3 totals 17 residues. The CDR3 nucleotides read TGTGCCAGCAGCGCACCTACCCCCGGGGTTGGTTACAATGAGCAGTTCTTC. Encoded protein: CASSAPTPGVGYNEQFF.

The rearrangement joins TRBV18 to TRBJ2-7; possible D gene TRBD2, 6 bases. The CDR3 is 13 amino acids. CDR1 and CDR2 (germline): KGHSH, LQKENI. V gave up 4 bases and J gave up 6 bases, with 13 bases separating them. The CDR3 region is CASSRDGGVEQYF. The DNA of the CDR3 is TGTGCCAGCTCACGGGACGGAGGGGTCGAGCAGTACTTC.

This clone was counted a few times. The chain is built from TRBV19 and TRBJ2-6, with 8 bases matching TRBD1. The CDR3 sequence is 15 residues long. Germline V CDR1 and CDR2: LNHDA, SQIVND (reference sequence). Losses at the gene ends were 11 bases for V and 2 bases for J; bases not matched to a gene: 8. The CDR3 bases are TGTGCCTCCGGGCAGGGGGCGGCTGGGGCCAACGTCCTGACTTTC. Its translation: CASGQGAAGANVLTF.

This chain connects TRBV19 to TRBJ2-5; TRBD1 matches at 7 bases. This CDR3 has 17 amino acids. Trimming at V came to 8 bases and at J to 2 bases, leaving 17 bases not matched to a gene. The germline gives CDR1 LNHDA, CDR2 SQIVND (reference sequence). For the CDR3, the DNA is TGTGCCAGTGGGCCACTTTTGGGGACAGTTATTCAAGAGACCCAGTACTTC. This sequence encodes CASGPLLGTVIQETQYF. Using reference TRBV19 and TRBJ2-5 for the parts outside the CDR3, the full variable domain is DGGITQSPKYLFRKEGQNVTLSCEQNLNHDAMYWYRQDPGQGLRLIYYSQIVNDFQKGDIAEGYSVSREKKESFPLTVTSAQKNPTAFYLCASGPLLGTVIQETQYFGPGTRLLVL.

This clone turned up a few times. The chain is built from TRBV4-3 and TRBJ1-3, with 7 positions matching TRBD1. After removal of 3 bases from V and 3 bases from J, the junction contained 11 bases not matched to a gene. The length of the CDR3 is 17 residues. Per the germline V gene, CDR1 is LGHNA and CDR2 is YSLEER. For the CDR3, the DNA is TGCGCCAGCAGCCACGTCGGGAGTGGGACAGATGGAAACACCATATATTTT. Encoded protein: CASSHVGSGTDGNTIYF.

This clone was seen a handful of times. The gene calls are TRBV4-3 and TRBJ2-2; 9 nucleotides align to TRBD1. The CDR3 covers 16 residues. The V segment lost 3 bases and the J segment 3 bases; nucleotides outside the gene matches: 5. Germline assignment: CDR1 LGHNA and CDR2 YSLEER. The CDR3 loop reads CASSHLQGAHTGELFF. CDR3 nucleotides: TGCGCCAGCAGCCATCTACAGGGGGCGCACACCGGGGAGCTGTTTTTT.

This clone was recorded a few times. V usage is TRBV29-1 and J usage is TRBJ2-1; the D gene is possibly TRBD1 (5 bases). Germline V gene lookup returns CDR1 SQVTM and CDR2 ANQGSEA. V lost 5 bases and J 0 bases, leaving 11 bases between the germline ends. The CDR3 has 14 residues. CDR3 DNA: TGCAGCGTTCGCTCAGGGTACTCCTACAATGAGCAGTTCTTC. Protein: CSVRSGYSYNEQFF.

This chain connects TRBV6-5 to TRBJ2-7; TRBD1 or TRBD2 may be the D gene (6 bases each). V was pared by 4 bases and J by 7 bases, with 11 bases between. The germline gives CDR1 MNHEY, CDR2 SVGAGI. The CDR3 is made up of 12 amino acids. Here the CDR3 DNA reads TGTGCCAGCAGTTCCCAAGGGGGGGAGCAGTACGTC. Protein product: CASSSQGGEQYV.

The V gene is TRBV19, the J gene TRBJ2-6; TRBD2 might be the D (5 bases). Looked up from germline, CDR1 is LNHDA and CDR2 is SQIVND (reference sequence). The CDR3 length is 15 residues. Between the trimmed V and J ends, which lost 7 bases and 0 bases, there was a span of 10 bases. The CDR3 region is CASTERVSGANVLTF. The CDR3 region has the DNA TGTGCCAGTACCGAGAGGGTCTCTGGGGCCAACGTCCTGACTTTC. Full variable domain (missing parts from reference TRBV19 and TRBJ2-6): DGGITQSPKYLFRKEGQNVTLSCEQNLNHDAMYWYRQDPGQGLRLIYYSQIVNDFQKGDIAEGYSVSREKKESFPLTVTSAQKNPTAFYLCASTERVSGANVLTFGAGSRLTVL.

This clone was found a few times. V usage is TRBV18 and J usage is TRBJ2-7; possibly TRBD2 for D (5 bases). The germline V gene encodes CDR1 KGHSH and CDR2 LQKENI. The CDR3 extends over 17 amino acids. The V end lost 1 base, the J end lost 0 bases, and 16 bases lay between the germline ends. CDR3 residues: CASSPHPQRCSSYEQYV. Written as DNA, the CDR3 is TGTGCCAGCTCACCACACCCGCAGCGGTGTAGCTCCTACGAGCAGTACGTC.

Turning to this clone: One end of the junction fails to match germline, which may point to a read error. This sequence joins TRBV14 and TRBJ2-2; D is ambiguous. Germline V gene data show CDR1 as SGHDN and CDR2 as FVKESK. This CDR3 has 14 amino acids. The CDR3 DNA reads TGTGCCAGCAACCAATTCGCGAACACCGGGGAGCTGTTTTTT. Its protein product is CASNQFANTGELFF.

This clone has only a few counts. The chain recombines TRBV5-4 with TRBJ2-1; TRBD2 might be the D (6 bases). The germline CDR1 and CDR2 sequences are SGHNT and YYREEE (reference sequence). The CDR3 extends over 12 amino acids. Between the trimmed V and J ends, which lost 4 bases and 9 bases, there was a span of 11 bases. This CDR3 is CASSHGLPEQFF. The CDR3 DNA is TGTGCCAGCAGCCATGGACTACCTGAGCAGTTCTTC.

There are a few counts of this clone. The CDR3 is CASNAYTGSLAGGLYEQYF. The CDR3 nucleotides read TGTGCCAGCAACGCCTATACTGGGAGCCTAGCGGGGGGGCTCTACGAGCAGTACTTC. The rearrangement uses TRBV28 and TRBJ2-7, with TRBD2 matching over 12 bases. With 7 bases clipped from V and 3 bases from J, the junction kept 19 bases outside the gene matches. Germline V lookup: CDR1 MDHEN, CDR2 SYDVKM. The length of the CDR3 is 19 residues.

The chain recombines TRBV6-6 with TRBJ1-2; 11 bases are a match to TRBD1. Germline V CDR1 and CDR2: MNHNY, SVGAGI (reference sequence). The CDR3 is made up of 16 amino acids. J was trimmed by 3 bases and V by 6 bases; bases with no gene match: 9. In nucleotides, the CDR3 is TGTGCCAGCAGCGCGGACAGGGGGCAACTAGACTATGGCTACACCTTC. It codes for CASSADRGQLDYGYTF.

This clone was detected only a few times. The chain has TRBV2 and TRBJ2-3; D unclear. The V gene lost 4 bases and the J gene lost 4 bases, with 9 bases spanning the gap. CDR1 is SNHLY, CDR2 FYNNEI, per germline. The CDR3 has 13 residues. The CDR3 DNA follows: TGTGCCAGCAGTGGCTATCGGGCAGATACGCAGTATTTT. Translated, it gives CASSGYRADTQYF.

The sample holds a few counts of this clone. The gene calls are TRBV7-3 and TRBJ2-3; the match to TRBD2 covers 16 bases. V lost 2 bases and J lost 1; bases outside the gene matches: 6. Germline V lookup: CDR1 SGHTA, CDR2 FQGTGA. CDR3 length: 19 amino acids. Written as DNA, the CDR3 is TGTGCCAGCAGCTTAGCCGGGACTAGCGGGAGGGCCGGCACAGATACGCAGTATTTT. Protein: CASSLAGTSGRAGTDTQYF.

The chain couples TRBV25-1 to TRBJ2-1; 11 bases are a match to TRBD2. Germline CDR1 and CDR2: MGHDK and SYGVNS. This CDR3 spans 16 amino acids. Trimming at V came to 4 bases and at J to 7 bases, leaving 9 bases not matched to a gene. The CDR3 is CASSGRETSGSNEQFF. The CDR3 nucleotides read TGTGCCAGCAGTGGCCGAGAAACTAGCGGGAGTAATGAGCAGTTCTTC.

This chain connects TRBV6-5 to TRBJ1-1; D is unresolved. V lost 0 bases and J lost 1, with 9 bases in between. Germline loops: CDR1 MNHEY, CDR2 SVGAGI. The CDR3 has 15 amino acids. Written as DNA, the CDR3 is TGTGCCAGCAGTTACTCAATTGCAGGGAACACTGAAGCTTTCTTT. Its translation: CASSYSIAGNTEAFF.

The V call is TRBV7-2, the J call TRBJ2-4; 9 bases match TRBD1. After removal of 4 bases from V and 8 bases from J, the junction contained 12 bases not matched to a gene. CDR3 length: 16 amino acids. In germline, CDR1 is SGHTA, CDR2 FQGNSA. CDR3: CASSSSSGTGQHIQYF. DNA of the CDR3: TGTGCCAGCAGCTCGTCCTCCGGGACAGGGCAGCACATTCAGTACTTC.

This clone was found a few times. The chain uses TRBV7-9 and TRBJ2-6; no reliable D call. CDR1 is SEHNR and CDR2 is FQNEAQ in the germline V gene (reference sequence). CDR3 size: 15 residues. The germline V and J ends were trimmed by 4 bases and 0 bases, with 7 bases remaining between them. CDR3 sequence: CASSSTNSGANVLTF. For the CDR3, the DNA is TGTGCCAGCAGCTCAACAAACTCTGGGGCCAACGTCCTGACTTTC.

The chain employs TRBV6-5 and TRBJ1-1; D may be TRBD1 (6 bases). CDR1 is MNHEY and CDR2 is SVGAGI in the germline V gene. The germline V and J ends were trimmed by 7 bases and 7 bases, with 19 bases remaining between them. This CDR3 is 14 amino acids long. CDR3 bases: TGTGCCAGCACCCGAGGGGGTATAGGCGGTGAAGCTTTCTTT. Its translation is CASTRGGIGGEAFF.

This clone was counted only a few times. The chain combines TRBV5-1 with TRBJ2-2, with 8 bases fitting TRBD2. CDR1 is SGHRS and CDR2 is YFSETQ in the germline V gene. The CDR3 is made up of 15 amino acids. Trimming at V came to 5 bases and at J to 0 bases, leaving 3 bases not matched to a gene. The CDR3, as DNA: TGCGCCAGCAGATATAGCGGGACGAACACCGGGGAGCTGTTTTTT. Its translation is CASRYSGTNTGELFF.

The chain links TRBV12-5 to TRBJ2-4; 10 bases map to TRBD2. This CDR3 contains 18 residues. Germline V gene sequence: CDR1 LGHNT, CDR2 FRNRAP. V was clipped by 2 bases and J by 0 bases; unmatched bases: 7. This CDR3 is CASGLTAGGPLAKNIQYF. As DNA, the CDR3 is TGTGCTAGTGGTTTGACAGCGGGAGGGCCGCTAGCCAAAAACATTCAGTACTTC.

This chain connects TRBV30 to TRBJ1-1, with D possibly matching TRBD1 (5 bases). The CDR3 spans 12 residues. Germline CDR1 reads GTSNPN; CDR2 reads SVGIG (reference sequence). V lost 3 bases and J lost 5, with 10 bases in between. The CDR3 bases are TGTGCCTGGAGAGGGGCGGGAACTGAAGCTTTCTTT. This encodes CAWRGAGTEAFF.

The rearrangement uses TRBV6-5 and TRBJ1-5, with D unresolved. Germline CDR1 reads MNHEY; CDR2 reads SVGAGI. Deletions cut 5 bases from V and 4 bases from J, with 9 bases between. The CDR3 sequence is 13 residues long. The CDR3 DNA reads as TGTGCCAGCAGTCCAGAACAGAATCAGCCCCAGCATTTT. Translating it yields CASSPEQNQPQHF.

The rearrangement uses TRBV7-2 and TRBJ2-3, with D possibly being TRBD2 (6 bases). The germline gives CDR1 SGHTA, CDR2 FQGNSA. The CDR3 length is 15 residues. V was pared by 1 base and J by 12 bases, with 20 bases between. The CDR3 region is CASSLDLVGGPPQYF. The CDR3 DNA follows: TGTGCCAGCAGCTTAGATCTAGTGGGGGGTCCCCCACAGTATTTT.